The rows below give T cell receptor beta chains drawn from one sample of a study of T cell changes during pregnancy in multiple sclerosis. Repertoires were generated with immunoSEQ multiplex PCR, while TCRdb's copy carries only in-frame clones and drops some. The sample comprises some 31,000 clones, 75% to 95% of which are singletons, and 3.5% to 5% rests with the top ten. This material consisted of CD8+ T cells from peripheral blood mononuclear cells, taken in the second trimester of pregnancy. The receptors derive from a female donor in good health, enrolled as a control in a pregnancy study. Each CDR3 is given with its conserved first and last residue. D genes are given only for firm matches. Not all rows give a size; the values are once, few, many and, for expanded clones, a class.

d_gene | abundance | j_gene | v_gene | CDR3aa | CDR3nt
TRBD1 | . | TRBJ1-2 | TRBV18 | CASSPRGTELYGYTF | TGTGCCAGCTCACCAAGAGGGACAGAACTATATGGCTACACCTTC
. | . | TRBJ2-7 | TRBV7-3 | CASSNPGYEQYF | TGTGCCAGCAGCAATCCGGGCTACGAGCAGTACTTC
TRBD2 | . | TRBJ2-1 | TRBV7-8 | CASSTGGAGLEQFF | TGTGCCAGCAGCACGGGGGGGGCTGGACTCGAGCAGTTCTTC
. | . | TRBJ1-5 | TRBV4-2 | CASSQKGGEPQHF | TGTGCCAGCAGCCAGAAGGGGGGGGAGCCCCAGCATTTT
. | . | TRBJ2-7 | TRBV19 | CASSGLQSHEQYF | TGTGCCAGTAGTGGACTACAAAGCCACGAGCAGTACTTC
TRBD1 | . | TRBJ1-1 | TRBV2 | CASSELHRGLNTEAFF | TGTGCCAGCAGTGAATTGCACAGGGGCCTTAACACTGAAGCTTTCTTT
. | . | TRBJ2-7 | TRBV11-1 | CASSLRADSYIEQYF | TGTGCCAGCAGCTTAAGAGCGGACAGTTATATCGAGCAGTACTTC
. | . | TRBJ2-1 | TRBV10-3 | CAISKLYNEQFF | TGTGCCATCAGTAAACTCTACAATGAGCAGTTCTTC
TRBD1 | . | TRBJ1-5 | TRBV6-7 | CASSYVRFWTGNQPQHF | TGTGCCAGCAGTTACGTCCGTTTTTGGACAGGGAATCAGCCCCAGCATTTT
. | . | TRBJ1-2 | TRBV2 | CASRVGWGGYGYTF | TGTGCCAGCAGGGTCGGATGGGGGGGCTATGGCTACACCTTC
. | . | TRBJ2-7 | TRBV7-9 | CASSLGRGGGYEQYF | TGTGCCAGCAGCTTAGGTCGCGGAGGTGGCTACGAGCAGTACTTC
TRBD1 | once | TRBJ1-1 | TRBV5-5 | CASRRGANTEAFF | TGTGCCAGCCGCAGGGGGGCGAACACTGAAGCTTTCTTT
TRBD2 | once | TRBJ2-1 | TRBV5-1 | CASSVAGRGEVDEQFF | TGCGCCAGCAGTGTGGCGGGGCGGGGGGAAGTAGATGAGCAGTTCTTC
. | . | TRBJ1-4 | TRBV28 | CASSLGILGGEKLFF | TGTGCCAGCAGTCTAGGGATCCTCGGAGGTGAAAAACTGTTTTTT
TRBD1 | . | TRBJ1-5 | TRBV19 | CASSIKGAVQPQHF | TGTGCCAGTAGTATAAAGGGGGCTGTCCAGCCCCAGCATTTT
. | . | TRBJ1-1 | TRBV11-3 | CASSLDSRTAMNTEAFF | TGTGCCAGCAGCTTAGATTCTCGGACTGCCATGAACACTGAAGCTTTCTTT
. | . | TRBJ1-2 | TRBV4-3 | CASSQDLRGDYGYTF | TGCGCCAGCAGCCAAGATCTCAGGGGAGACTATGGCTACACCTTC
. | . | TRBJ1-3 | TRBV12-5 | CASGLQTGASGNTIYF | TGTGCTAGTGGCTTACAGACAGGCGCCTCTGGAAACACCATATATTTT
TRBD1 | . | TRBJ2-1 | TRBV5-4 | CASSLARGQGARDEQFF | TGTGCCAGCAGCTTGGCCAGGGGACAGGGGGCGCGTGATGAGCAGTTCTTC
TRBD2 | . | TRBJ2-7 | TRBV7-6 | CASSRSAGTSGVTSYEQYF | TGTGCCAGCAGCCGAAGCGCCGGGACTAGCGGGGTTACCTCCTACGAGCAGTACTTC
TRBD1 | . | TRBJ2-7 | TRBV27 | CASSPQGAYSYEQYF | TGTGCCAGCAGTCCACAGGGGGCTTACTCCTACGAGCAGTACTTC
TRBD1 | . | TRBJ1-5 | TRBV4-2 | CASSQGEGTGGDQPQHF | TGTGCCAGCAGCCAGGGAGAAGGAACAGGGGGCGATCAGCCCCAGCATTTT
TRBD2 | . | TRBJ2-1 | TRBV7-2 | CASSPSGGAYNEQFF | TGTGCCAGCAGCCCAAGCGGGGGGGCCTACAATGAGCAGTTCTTC
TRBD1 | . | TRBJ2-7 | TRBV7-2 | CASSRTGSGYEQYF | TGTGCCAGCAGCCGGACAGGGAGCGGATACGAGCAGTACTTC
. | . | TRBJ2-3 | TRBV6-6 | CASSYSGGGFVDTQYF | TGTGCCAGCAGTTACTCCGGCGGGGGCTTTGTAGATACGCAGTATTTT
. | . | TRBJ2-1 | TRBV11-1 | CASSGVGTYNEQFF | TGTGCCAGCAGTGGAGTGGGTACCTACAATGAGCAGTTCTTC
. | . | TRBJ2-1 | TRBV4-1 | CASSQEGGLAGVYNEQFF | TGCGCCAGCAGCCAAGAAGGGGGTTTAGCTGGCGTCTACAATGAGCAGTTCTTC
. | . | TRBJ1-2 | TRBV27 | CASSQGNYGYTF | TGTGCCAGCAGTCAGGGCAACTATGGCTACACCTTC
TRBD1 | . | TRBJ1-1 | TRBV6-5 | CASSPGTGTTEAFF | TGTGCCAGCAGTCCAGGGACAGGGACAACTGAAGCTTTCTTT
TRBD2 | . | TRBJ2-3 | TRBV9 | CASSVGAGGDTDTQYF | TGTGCCAGCAGCGTAGGGGCGGGGGGGGACACAGATACGCAGTATTTT
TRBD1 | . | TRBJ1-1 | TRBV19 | CASSPGTGSEAFF | TGTGCCAGTAGTCCAGGGACAGGGAGTGAAGCTTTCTTT
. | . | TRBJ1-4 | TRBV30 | CAWTRSEKLFF | TGTGCCTGGACACGGAGCGAAAAACTGTTTTTT
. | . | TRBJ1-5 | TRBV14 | CASSQGQDNQPQHF | TGTGCCAGCAGCCAAGGACAGGACAATCAGCCCCAGCATTTT
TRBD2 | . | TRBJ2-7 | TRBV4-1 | CASSQDPRGVYEQYF | TGCGCCAGCAGCCAAGACCCCCGGGGGGTCTACGAGCAGTACTTC
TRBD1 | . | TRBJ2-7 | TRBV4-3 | CASSPGQHYEQYF | TGCGCCAGCAGCCCGGGACAGCACTACGAGCAGTACTTC
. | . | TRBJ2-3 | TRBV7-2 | CASSLAGAFTDTQYF | TGTGCCAGCAGCTTAGCGGGGGCATTCACAGATACGCAGTATTTT
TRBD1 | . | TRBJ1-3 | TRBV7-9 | CASSTSTGGRNTICF | TGTGCCAGCAGCACATCGACAGGGGGGCGAAACACCATATGTTTT
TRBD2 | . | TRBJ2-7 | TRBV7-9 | CASSPIMGGSEQYF | TGTGCCAGCAGCCCCATAATGGGAGGGTCCGAGCAGTACTTC
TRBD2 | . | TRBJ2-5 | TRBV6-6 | CASSYSGREETQYF | TGTGCCAGCAGTTACTCGGGGAGGGAGGAGACCCAGTACTTC
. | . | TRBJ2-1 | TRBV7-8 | CASSLVPMVQMVNEQFF | TGTGCCAGCAGCTTAGTCCCGATGGTACAAATGGTCAATGAGCAGTTCTTC
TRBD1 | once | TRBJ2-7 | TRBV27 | CASSLPGGYEQYF | TGTGCCAGCAGTTTACCAGGGGGCTACGAGCAGTACTTC
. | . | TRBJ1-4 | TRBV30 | CAWTEGVRNNEKLFF | TGTGCCTGGACTGAAGGGGTCAGAAACAATGAAAAACTGTTTTTT
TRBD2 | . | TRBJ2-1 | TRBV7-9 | CASSPEAGGYYNEQFF | TGTGCCAGCAGCCCGGAAGCGGGGGGGTACTACAATGAGCAGTTCTTC
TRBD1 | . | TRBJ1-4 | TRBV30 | CAWAAGGAGEKLFF | TGTGCCTGGGCCGCAGGGGGCGCCGGGGAAAAACTGTTTTTT
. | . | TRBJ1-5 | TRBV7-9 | CASSLVSDIYSNQPQHF | TGTGCCAGCAGCTTAGTGTCAGATATTTATAGCAATCAGCCCCAGCATTTT
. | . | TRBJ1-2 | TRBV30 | CAWSLTGLYGYTF | TGTGCCTGGAGTTTGACAGGACTCTATGGCTACACCTTC
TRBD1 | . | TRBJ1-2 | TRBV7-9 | CASSFGQAGYTF | TGTGCCAGCAGCTTTGGACAGGCGGGCTACACCTTC
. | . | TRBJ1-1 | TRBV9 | CASSVGGGSSNTEAFF | TGTGCCAGCAGCGTAGGGGGTGGGAGCTCGAACACTGAAGCTTTCTTT
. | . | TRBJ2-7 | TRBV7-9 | CASSLGTAYTTYEQYF | TGTGCCAGCAGCTTAGGAACAGCCTACACAACCTACGAGCAGTACTTC
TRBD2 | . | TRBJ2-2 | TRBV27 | CASRNRGGVNTGELFF | TGTGCCAGCAGGAATCGCGGGGGGGTGAACACCGGGGAGCTGTTTTTT
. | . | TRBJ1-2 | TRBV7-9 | CASSEGRAGYTF | TGTGCCAGCAGCGAGGGGAGGGCTGGCTACACCTTC
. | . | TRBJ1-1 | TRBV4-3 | CASSQAGLGTEAFF | TGCGCCAGCAGCCAAGCAGGGCTTGGGACTGAAGCTTTCTTT
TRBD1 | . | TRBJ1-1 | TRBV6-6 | CASSARQGANTEAFF | TGTGCCAGCAGTGCAAGACAGGGGGCGAACACTGAAGCTTTCTTT